One sample yielded the 5 T cell receptor beta chains listed below, sequenced in a study of blood T cell repertoires in COVID-19. Sequencing was performed with immunoSEQ multiplex PCR; in TCRdb, only in-frame clones are kept and a portion is missing. The sample lists 40,000 to 65,000 clones; 60% to 85% were seen once. Sequencing was performed on peripheral blood. Every receptor here comes from a human donor with active or convalescent COVID-19. The donor label of this sample is uncertain.

This chain connects TRBV14 to TRBJ2-3; tentative D call: TRBD2 (5 bases). The V gene lost 0 bases and the J gene lost 6 bases, with 16 bases spanning the gap. This CDR3 has 16 residues. CDR1 and CDR2 (germline): SGHDN, FVKESK. The CDR3 bases are TGTGCCAGCAGCCAAGAACGGGGATTTAGAGGGGATACGCAGTATTTT. It specifies CASSQERGFRGDTQYF.

The genes are TRBV5-1 and TRBJ1-1; 9 positions agree with TRBD1. This CDR3 contains 16 residues. Germline V lookup: CDR1 SGHRS, CDR2 YFSETQ. After removal of 1 base from V and 4 bases from J, the junction contained 8 bases not matched to a gene. The CDR3: CASSLTGTGTGTEAFF. DNA of the CDR3: TGCGCCAGCAGCTTGACCGGGACAGGGACGGGCACTGAAGCTTTCTTT.

V gene TRBV7-8 combines with J gene TRBJ2-7; the D is unclear. CDR1 and CDR2 from the germline V gene are SGHVS and FQNEAQ. The V end was cut by 6 bases, the J end by 0 bases, with 3 bases between. This CDR3 comprises 11 residues. The CDR3: CASSLSYEQYF. As DNA, the CDR3 is TGTGCCAGCAGTCTCTCCTACGAGCAGTACTTC.

This sequence joins TRBV15 and TRBJ2-7; 11 positions match TRBD1. CDR3 length: 15 amino acids. The germline V gene encodes CDR1 LNHNV and CDR2 YYDKDF (reference sequence). The junction had 4 bases not matched to a gene; V was cut back by 3 bases and J by 3 bases. CDR3 sequence: CATSRAGTGGYEQYF. CDR3 nucleotide sequence: TGTGCCACCAGCAGGGCCGGGACAGGGGGCTACGAGCAGTACTTC.

V gene TRBV19 combines with J gene TRBJ1-5, with D tentatively TRBD1 (5 bases). The germline V gene has CDR1 LNHDA and CDR2 SQIVND (reference sequence). V lost 3 bases, J lost 0 bases, and 12 bases lay in between. The CDR3 is 16 residues long. CDR3 loop: CASSIMGQYSNQPQHF. Here the CDR3 DNA reads TGTGCCAGTAGTATTATGGGGCAGTATAGCAATCAGCCCCAGCATTTT.